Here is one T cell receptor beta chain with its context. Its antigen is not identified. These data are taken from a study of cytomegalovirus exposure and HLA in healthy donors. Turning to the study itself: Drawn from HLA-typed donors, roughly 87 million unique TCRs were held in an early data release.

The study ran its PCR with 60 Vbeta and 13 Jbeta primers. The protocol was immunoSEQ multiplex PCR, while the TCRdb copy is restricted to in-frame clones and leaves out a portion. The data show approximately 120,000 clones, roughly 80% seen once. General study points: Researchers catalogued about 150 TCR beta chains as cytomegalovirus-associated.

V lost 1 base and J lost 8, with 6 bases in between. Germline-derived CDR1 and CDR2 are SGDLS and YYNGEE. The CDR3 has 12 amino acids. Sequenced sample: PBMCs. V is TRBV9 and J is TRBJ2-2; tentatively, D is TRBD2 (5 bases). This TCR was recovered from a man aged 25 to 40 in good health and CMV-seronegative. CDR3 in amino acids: CASSVWRGELFF. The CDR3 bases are TGTGCCAGCAGCGTATGGAGGGGGGAGCTGTTTTTT.